This T cell receptor beta chain is from a study of blood T cell repertoires in COVID-19. Study background: Sources were T cells, B-cell-depleted T cells, or PBMCs; the material itself was cDNA or gDNA.

V was clipped by 1 base and J by 0 bases; unmatched bases: 8. This CDR3 has 18 amino acids. Germline values: CDR1 SGHVS, CDR2 FNYEAQ. The assay was immunoSEQ multiplex PCR, and TCRdb's table has in-frame clones only and misses some. The sample consists of 200,000 to 250,000 clones, around 87% of them appearing once. The V gene is TRBV7-6, the J gene TRBJ1-5; the match to TRBD1 covers 8 bases. This TCR derives from a woman aged 45-65 years with COVID-19, enrolled during active disease. What was sequenced was peripheral blood. The CDR3 loop reads CASSLGTGSPYSNQPQHF. CDR3 bases: TGTGCCAGCAGCTTAGGGACAGGGTCGCCTTATAGCAATCAGCCCCAGCATTTT.